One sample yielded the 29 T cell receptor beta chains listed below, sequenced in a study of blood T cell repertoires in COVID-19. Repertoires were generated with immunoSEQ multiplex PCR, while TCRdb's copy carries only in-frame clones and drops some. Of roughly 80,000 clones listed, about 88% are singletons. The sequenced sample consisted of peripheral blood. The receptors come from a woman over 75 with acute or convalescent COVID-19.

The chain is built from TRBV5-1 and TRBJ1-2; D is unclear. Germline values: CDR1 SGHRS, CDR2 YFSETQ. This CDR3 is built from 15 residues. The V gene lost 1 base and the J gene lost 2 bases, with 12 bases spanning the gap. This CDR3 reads CASSLSGSMNYGYTF. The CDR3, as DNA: TGCGCCAGCAGCTTGTCCGGTAGTATGAACTATGGCTACACCTTC.

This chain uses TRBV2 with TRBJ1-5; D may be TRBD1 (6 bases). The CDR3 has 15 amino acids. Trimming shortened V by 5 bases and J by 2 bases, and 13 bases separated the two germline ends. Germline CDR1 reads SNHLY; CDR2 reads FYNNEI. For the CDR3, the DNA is TGTGCCAGCAGTTCACAGGGCTTGGGCAATCAGCCCCAGCATTTT. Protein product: CASSSQGLGNQPQHF.

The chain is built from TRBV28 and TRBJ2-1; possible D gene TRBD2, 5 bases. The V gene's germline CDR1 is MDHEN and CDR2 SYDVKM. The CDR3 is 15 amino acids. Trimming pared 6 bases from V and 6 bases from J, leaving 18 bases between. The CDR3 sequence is CASSSGPSRTNEQFF. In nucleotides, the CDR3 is TGTGCCAGCAGCTCCGGGCCTAGCCGAACCAATGAGCAGTTCTTC.

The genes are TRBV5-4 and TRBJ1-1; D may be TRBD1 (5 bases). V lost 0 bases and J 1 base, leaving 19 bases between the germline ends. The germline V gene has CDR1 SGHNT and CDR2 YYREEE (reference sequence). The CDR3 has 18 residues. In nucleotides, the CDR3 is TGTGCCAGCAGCTTGGACGGGGGAATAGAAAAAAGGAACACTGAAGCTTTCTTT. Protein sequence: CASSLDGGIEKRNTEAFF.

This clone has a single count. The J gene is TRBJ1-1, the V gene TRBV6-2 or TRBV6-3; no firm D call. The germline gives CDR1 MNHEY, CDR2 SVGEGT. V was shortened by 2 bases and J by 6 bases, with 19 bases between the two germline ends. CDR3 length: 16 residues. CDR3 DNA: TGTGCCAGCAGTTACGACAACCTCCCATTGGGCCCTGAAGCTTTCTTT. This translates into CASSYDNLPLGPEAFF.

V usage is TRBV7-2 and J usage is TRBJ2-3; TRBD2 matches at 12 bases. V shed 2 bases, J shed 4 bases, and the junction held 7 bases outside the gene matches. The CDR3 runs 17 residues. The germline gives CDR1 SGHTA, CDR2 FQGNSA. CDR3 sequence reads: CASSLSLAGGGADTQYF. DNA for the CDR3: TGTGCCAGCAGCTTATCACTAGCGGGGGGAGGCGCAGATACGCAGTATTTT.

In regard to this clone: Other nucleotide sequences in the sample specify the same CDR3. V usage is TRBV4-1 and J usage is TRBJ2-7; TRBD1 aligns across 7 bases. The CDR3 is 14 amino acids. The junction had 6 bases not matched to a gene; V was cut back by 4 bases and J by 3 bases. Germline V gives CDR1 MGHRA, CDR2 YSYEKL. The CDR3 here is CASSLRDRDYEQYF. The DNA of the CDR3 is TGCGCCAGCAGCCTACGAGACAGGGACTACGAGCAGTACTTC.

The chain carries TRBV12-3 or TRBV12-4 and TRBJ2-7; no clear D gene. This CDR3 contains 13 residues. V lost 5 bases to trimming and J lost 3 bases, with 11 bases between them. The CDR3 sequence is CASSLTAYYEQYF. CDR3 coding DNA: TGTGCCAGCAGTCTCACAGCTTACTACGAGCAGTACTTC.

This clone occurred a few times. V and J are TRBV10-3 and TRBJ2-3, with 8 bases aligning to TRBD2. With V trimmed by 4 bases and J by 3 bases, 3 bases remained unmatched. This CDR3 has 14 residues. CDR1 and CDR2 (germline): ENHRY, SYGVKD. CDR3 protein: CAISAVAGTDTQYF. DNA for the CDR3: TGTGCCATCAGTGCTGTAGCGGGAACAGATACGCAGTATTTT.

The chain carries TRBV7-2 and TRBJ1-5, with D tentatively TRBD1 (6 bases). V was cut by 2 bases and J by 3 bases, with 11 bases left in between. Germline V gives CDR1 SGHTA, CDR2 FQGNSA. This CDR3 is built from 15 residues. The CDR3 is CASSLNGQPNQPQHF. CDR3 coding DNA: TGTGCCAGCAGCTTAAACGGACAGCCCAATCAGCCCCAGCATTTT. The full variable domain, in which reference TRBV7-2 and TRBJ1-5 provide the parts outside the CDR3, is GAGVSQSPSNKVTEKGKDVELRCDPISGHTALYWYRQSLGQGLEFLIYFQGNSAPDKSGLPSDRFSAERTGGSVSTLTIQRTQQEDSAVYLCASSLNGQPNQPQHFGDGTRLSIL.

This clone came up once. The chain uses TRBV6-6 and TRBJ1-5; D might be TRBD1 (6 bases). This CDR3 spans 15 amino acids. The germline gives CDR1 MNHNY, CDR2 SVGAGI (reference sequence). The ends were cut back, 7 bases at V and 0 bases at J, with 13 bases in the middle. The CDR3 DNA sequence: TGTGCCAGCAAGGCAGGGGTTTATAGCAATCAGCCCCAGCATTTT. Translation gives CASKAGVYSNQPQHF.

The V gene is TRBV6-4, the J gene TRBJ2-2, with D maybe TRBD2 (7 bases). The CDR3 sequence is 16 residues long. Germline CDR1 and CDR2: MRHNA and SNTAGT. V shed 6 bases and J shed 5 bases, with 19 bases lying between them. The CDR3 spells CASSRKNEGGTGELFF. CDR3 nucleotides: TGTGCCAGCAGCCGTAAGAACGAGGGGGGGACCGGGGAGCTGTTTTTT.

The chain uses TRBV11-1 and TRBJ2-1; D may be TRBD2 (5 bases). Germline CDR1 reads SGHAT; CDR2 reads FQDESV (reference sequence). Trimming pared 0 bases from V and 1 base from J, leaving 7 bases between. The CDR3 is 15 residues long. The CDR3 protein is CASSLAPGSYNEQFF. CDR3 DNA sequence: TGTGCCAGCAGCTTAGCGCCGGGGTCCTACAATGAGCAGTTCTTC.

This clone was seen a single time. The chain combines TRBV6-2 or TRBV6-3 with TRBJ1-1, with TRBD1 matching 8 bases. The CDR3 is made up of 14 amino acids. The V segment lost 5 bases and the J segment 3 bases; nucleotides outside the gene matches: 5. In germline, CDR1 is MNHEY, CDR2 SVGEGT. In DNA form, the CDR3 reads TGTGCCAGCAGTCCGGACAGGGCGGACACTGAAGCTTTCTTT. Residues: CASSPDRADTEAFF.

The CDR3 protein is CASSLDQGTDYGYTF. The CDR3 DNA reads TGTGCCAGCAGCTTGGATCAGGGTACCGACTATGGCTACACCTTC. This chain uses TRBV5-6 with TRBJ1-2; a possible D gene is TRBD1 (5 bases). The CDR3 contains 15 residues. The V end was cut by 0 bases, the J end by 3 bases, with 12 bases between. Germline CDR1 SGHDT, CDR2 YYEEEE.

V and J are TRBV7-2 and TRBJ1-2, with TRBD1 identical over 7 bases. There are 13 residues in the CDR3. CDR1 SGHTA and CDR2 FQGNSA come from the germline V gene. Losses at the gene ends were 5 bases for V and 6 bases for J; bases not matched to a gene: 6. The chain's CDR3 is CASSLGTVDGYTF. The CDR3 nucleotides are TGTGCCAGCAGCCTTGGGACAGTAGATGGCTACACCTTC.

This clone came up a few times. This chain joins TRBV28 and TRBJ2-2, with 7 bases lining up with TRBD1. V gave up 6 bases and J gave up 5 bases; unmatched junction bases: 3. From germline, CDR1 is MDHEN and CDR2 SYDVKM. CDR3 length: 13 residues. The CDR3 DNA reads TGTGCCAGCAGATCACAGGGGACCGGGGAGCTGTTTTTT. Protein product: CASRSQGTGELFF.

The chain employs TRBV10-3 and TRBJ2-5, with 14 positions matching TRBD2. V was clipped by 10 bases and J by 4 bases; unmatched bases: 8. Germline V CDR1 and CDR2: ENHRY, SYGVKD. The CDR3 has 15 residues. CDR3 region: CATGTSGSRGETQYF. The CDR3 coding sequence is TGTGCCACAGGGACTAGCGGGAGTAGAGGAGAGACCCAGTACTTC.

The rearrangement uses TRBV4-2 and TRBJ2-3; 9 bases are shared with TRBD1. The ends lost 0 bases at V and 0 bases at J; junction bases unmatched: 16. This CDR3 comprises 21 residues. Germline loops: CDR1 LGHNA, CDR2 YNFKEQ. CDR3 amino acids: CASSQERGQGKSFGSTDTQYF. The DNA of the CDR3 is TGTGCCAGCAGCCAAGAACGGGGACAGGGCAAAAGTTTTGGGAGCACAGATACGCAGTATTTT.

The CDR3 nucleotides are TGCGCCAGCAGTTCCATGACAGGCCCCGTGGGGACCCAGTACTTC. The encoded protein is CASSSMTGPVGTQYF. This chain connects TRBV5-1 to TRBJ2-5; maybe TRBD1 (6 bases). The germline V gene encodes CDR1 SGHRS and CDR2 YFSETQ. Trimming removed 5 bases at V and 7 bases at J, with 21 bases between. The CDR3 has 15 amino acids. Full variable domain (outside the CDR3, taken from reference TRBV5-1 and TRBJ2-5): KAGVTQTPRYLIKTRGQQVTLSCSPISGHRSVSWYQQTPGQGLQFLFEYFSETQRNKGNFPGRFSGRQFSNSRSEMNVSTLELGDSALYLCASSSMTGPVGTQYFGPGTRLLVL.

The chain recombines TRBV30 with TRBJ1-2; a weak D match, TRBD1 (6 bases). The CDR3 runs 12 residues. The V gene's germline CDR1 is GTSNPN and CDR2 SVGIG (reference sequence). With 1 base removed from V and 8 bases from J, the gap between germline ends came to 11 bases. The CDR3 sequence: CAWSGTQGGYTF. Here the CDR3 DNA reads TGTGCCTGGAGTGGCACCCAGGGGGGCTACACCTTC.

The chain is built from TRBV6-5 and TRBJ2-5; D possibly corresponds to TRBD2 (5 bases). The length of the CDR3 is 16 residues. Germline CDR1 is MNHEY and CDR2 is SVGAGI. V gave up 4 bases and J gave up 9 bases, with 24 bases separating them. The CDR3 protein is CASSFSGDRGAQAQYF. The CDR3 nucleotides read TGTGCCAGCAGTTTCAGCGGAGACCGGGGAGCGCAGGCCCAGTACTTC.

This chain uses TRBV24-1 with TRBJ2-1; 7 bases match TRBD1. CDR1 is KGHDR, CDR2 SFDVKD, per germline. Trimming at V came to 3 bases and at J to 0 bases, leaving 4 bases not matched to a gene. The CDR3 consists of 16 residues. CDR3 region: CATSDRTGDSYNEQFF. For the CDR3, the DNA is TGTGCCACCAGTGATCGAACAGGGGACTCCTACAATGAGCAGTTCTTC.

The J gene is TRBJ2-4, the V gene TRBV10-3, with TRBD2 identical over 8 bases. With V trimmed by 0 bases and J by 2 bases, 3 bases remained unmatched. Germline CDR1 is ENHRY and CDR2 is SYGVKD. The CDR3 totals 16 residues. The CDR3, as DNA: TGTGCCATCAGTGAGTCGTTAGCGGGAACCAAAAACATTCAGTACTTC. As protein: CAISESLAGTKNIQYF.

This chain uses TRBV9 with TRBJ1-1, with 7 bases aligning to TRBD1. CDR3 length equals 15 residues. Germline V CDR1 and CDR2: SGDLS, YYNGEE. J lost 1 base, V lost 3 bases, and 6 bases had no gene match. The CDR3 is CASSGRQGANTEAFF. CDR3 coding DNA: TGTGCCAGCAGCGGACGACAGGGTGCGAACACTGAAGCTTTCTTT.

In DNA, the CDR3 is TGTGCCAGCAGCTTACCGGGACTCGTCTACGAGCAGTACTTC. It yields the protein CASSLPGLVYEQYF. V gene TRBV7-2 combines with J gene TRBJ2-7; D may be TRBD2 (6 bases). This CDR3 contains 14 residues. The V gene lost 2 bases and the J gene lost 3 bases, with 11 bases spanning the gap. Germline CDR1 reads SGHTA; CDR2 reads FQGNSA.

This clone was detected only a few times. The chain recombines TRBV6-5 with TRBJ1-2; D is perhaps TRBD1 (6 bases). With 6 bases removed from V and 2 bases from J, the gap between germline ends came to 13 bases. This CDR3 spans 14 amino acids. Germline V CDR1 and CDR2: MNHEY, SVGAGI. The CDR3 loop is CASRRAGANYGYTF. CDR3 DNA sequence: TGTGCCAGCAGGCGGGCAGGGGCCAACTATGGCTACACCTTC.

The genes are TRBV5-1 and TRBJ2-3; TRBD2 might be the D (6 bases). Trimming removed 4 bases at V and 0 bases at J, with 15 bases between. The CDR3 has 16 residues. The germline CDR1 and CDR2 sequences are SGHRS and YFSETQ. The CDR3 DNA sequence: TGCGCCAGCAGCCCATCTGCGGGGCGGAGCACAGATACGCAGTATTTT. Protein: CASSPSAGRSTDTQYF. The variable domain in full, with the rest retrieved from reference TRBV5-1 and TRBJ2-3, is KAGVTQTPRYLIKTRGQQVTLSCSPISGHRSVSWYQQTPGQGLQFLFEYFSETQRNKGNFPGRFSGRQFSNSRSEMNVSTLELGDSALYLCASSPSAGRSTDTQYFGPGTRLTVL.

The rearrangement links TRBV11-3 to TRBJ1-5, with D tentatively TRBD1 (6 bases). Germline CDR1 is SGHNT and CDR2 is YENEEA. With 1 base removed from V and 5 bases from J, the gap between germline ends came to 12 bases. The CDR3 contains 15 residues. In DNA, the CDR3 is TGTGCCAGCAGCTTAGTGGGCGGGGGCGATCAGCCCCAGCATTTT. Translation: CASSLVGGGDQPQHF.